This T cell receptor (beta chain) came from a study of tumor-infiltrating lymphocytes in localized non-small cell lung cancer. Overall study context: The cohort mixed smokers and never-smokers, several histologies, and some post-neoadjuvant-chemotherapy samples. Tumor tissue and non-adjacent uninvolved lung came from each patient. Points from the study as a whole: Only some patients had TCR sequencing, depending on available tissue. IM1 and IM2 tumors showed no difference in T-cell fraction.

Libraries were prepared by immunoSEQ multiplex PCR; TCRdb keeps only in-frame clonotypes and omits some of them. The sample consists of around 9,500 clones, 60% to 80% of them appearing once. This clone has only one observation. Its antigen is still unknown. The sequencing sample was made of lung tumor tissue. The sequence was collected from a human donor with non-small cell lung cancer.

CDR3 amino acids: CASSTMGALPLKDTEAFF. The CDR3 DNA reads as TGTGCCAGTAGTACTATGGGGGCCTTGCCACTCAAGGACACTGAAGCTTTCTTT. V is TRBV19 and J is TRBJ1-1, with a weak D call TRBD1 (6 bases). Per the germline V gene, CDR1 is LNHDA and CDR2 is SQIVND (reference sequence). The CDR3 has 18 residues. V lost 4 bases and J lost 3, with 24 bases in between.